Listed below are T cell receptor beta chains from one sample, sequenced in a study of T cells after yellow fever vaccination. TCRdb re-called the 5' RACE reads through MiXCR, storing one row per CDR3 protein. The sample carries just under 600,000 distinct CDR3 sequences, approximately 13% recorded once. The sequencing here drew on PBMCs, taken on the day of the yellow fever booster vaccination. These receptors all stem from a man aged 30 to 39 who received the YFV17D yellow fever vaccine. Each CDR3 is given with its conserved first and last residue. A D gene is named only where the DNA matches it firmly. The size entry is marked missing in some rows and otherwise reads once, few, many or a size class.

>few|TRBD1|TRBV5-1|TRBJ2-5
TGCGCCAGCAAGGGACAGGGGGCTGGGGAGACCCAGTACTTC
CASKGQGAGETQYF
>few|TRBD1|TRBV24-1|TRBJ2-2
TGTGCCACCCGTCCAGGGGGCGCCGGCACCGGGGAGCTGTTTTTT
CATRPGGAGTGELFF
>few|NA|TRBV7-9|TRBJ2-1
TGTGCCAGCAGACCCGGACTTAGTCCCTACAATGAGCAGTTCTTC
CASRPGLSPYNEQFF
>many|NA|TRBV19|TRBJ2-5
TGTGCCAGTAGTACCAGACCGGGGCCTGCAAAGACCCAGTACTTC
CASSTRPGPAKTQYF
>once|NA|TRBV28|TRBJ1-6
TGTGCCAGCCACGAGCCGGGACGCACTGCTTCACCCCTCCACTTT
CASHEPGRTASPLHF
>few|TRBD2|TRBV5-1|TRBJ2-7
TGCGCCAGCAGGACTAGCGGGAGTTCGTCCTACGAGCAGTACTTC
CASRTSGSSSYEQYF
>few|TRBD2|TRBV28|TRBJ2-1
TGTGCCAGCAGTTCACCGTGGACTAGCGGACGATTCAATGAGCAGTTCTTC
CASSSPWTSGRFNEQFF
>NA|NA|TRBV9|TRBJ2-7
TGTGCCAGCAGCGTAGGAGGGGACGATCGGGAGCAGTACTTC
CASSVGGDDREQYF
>few|TRBD2|TRBV6-5|TRBJ2-7
TGTGCCAGCAGTTACCGTGGGACTAGCGGGAGACTTGGGGAGCAGTACTTC
CASSYRGTSGRLGEQYF
>few|NA|TRBV30|TRBJ1-3
TGTGCCTGGAGTCTTACAGGGAACTCTGGAAACACCATATATTTT
CAWSLTGNSGNTIYF
>NA|TRBD2|TRBV7-2|TRBJ2-7
TGTGCCAGCAGCTTAGGCAAGGGGCGACTAGCGGGAGTAAACGAGCAGTACTTC
CASSLGKGRLAGVNEQYF